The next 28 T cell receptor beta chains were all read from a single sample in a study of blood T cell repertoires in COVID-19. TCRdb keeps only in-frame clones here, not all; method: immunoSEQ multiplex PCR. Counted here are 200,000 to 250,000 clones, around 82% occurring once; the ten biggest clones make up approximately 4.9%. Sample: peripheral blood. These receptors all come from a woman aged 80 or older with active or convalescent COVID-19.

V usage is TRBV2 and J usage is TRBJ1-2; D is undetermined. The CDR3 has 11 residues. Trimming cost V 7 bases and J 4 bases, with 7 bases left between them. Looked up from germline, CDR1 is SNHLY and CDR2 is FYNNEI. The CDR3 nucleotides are TGTGCCAGCACGCGCATCTATGGCTACACCTTC. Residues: CASTRIYGYTF.

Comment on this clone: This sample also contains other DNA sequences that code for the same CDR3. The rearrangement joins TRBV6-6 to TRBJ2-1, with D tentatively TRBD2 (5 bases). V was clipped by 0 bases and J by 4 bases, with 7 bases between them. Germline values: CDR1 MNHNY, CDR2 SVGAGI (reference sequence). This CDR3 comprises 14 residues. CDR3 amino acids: CASSYSRVYNEQFF. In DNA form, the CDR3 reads TGTGCCAGCAGTTACTCGAGGGTATACAATGAGCAGTTCTTC.

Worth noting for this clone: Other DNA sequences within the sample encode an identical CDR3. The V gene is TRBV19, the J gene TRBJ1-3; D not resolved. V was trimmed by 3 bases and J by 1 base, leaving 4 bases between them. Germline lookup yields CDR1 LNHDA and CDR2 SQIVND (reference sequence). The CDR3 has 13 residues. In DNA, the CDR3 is TGTGCCAGTAGTATCCATTCTGGAAACACCATATATTTT. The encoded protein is CASSIHSGNTIYF.

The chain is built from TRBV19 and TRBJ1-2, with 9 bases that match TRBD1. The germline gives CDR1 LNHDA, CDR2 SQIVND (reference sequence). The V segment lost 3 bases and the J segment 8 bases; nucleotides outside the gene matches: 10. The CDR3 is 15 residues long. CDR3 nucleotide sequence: TGTGCCAGTAGTATTTACCCACAGGGGGCAGGCGGCTACACCTTC. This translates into CASSIYPQGAGGYTF. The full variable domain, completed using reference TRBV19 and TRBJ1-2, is DGGITQSPKYLFRKEGQNVTLSCEQNLNHDAMYWYRQDPGQGLRLIYYSQIVNDFQKGDIAEGYSVSREKKESFPLTVTSAQKNPTAFYLCASSIYPQGAGGYTFGSGTRLTVV.

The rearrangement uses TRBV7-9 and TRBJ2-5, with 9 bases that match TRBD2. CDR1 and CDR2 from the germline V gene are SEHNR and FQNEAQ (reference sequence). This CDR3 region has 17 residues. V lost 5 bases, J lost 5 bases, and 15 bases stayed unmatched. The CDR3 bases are TGTGCCAGCAGCAACCTCCTAACCGGACTAGCGATGGAGACCCAGTACTTC. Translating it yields CASSNLLTGLAMETQYF.

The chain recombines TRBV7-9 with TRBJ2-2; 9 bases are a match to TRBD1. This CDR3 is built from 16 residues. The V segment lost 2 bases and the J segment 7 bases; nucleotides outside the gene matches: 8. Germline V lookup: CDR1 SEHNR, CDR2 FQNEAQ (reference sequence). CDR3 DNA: TGTGCCAGCAGCTTACCCGGGACAGGGAACGGCGGGGAGCTGTTTTTT. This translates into CASSLPGTGNGGELFF.

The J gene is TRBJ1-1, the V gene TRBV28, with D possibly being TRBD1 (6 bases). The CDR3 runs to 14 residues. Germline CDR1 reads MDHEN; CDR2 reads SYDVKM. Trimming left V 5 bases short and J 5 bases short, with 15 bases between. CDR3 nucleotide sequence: TGTGCCAGCAGTCTTTACAGGGTAGAGACTGAAGCTTTCTTT. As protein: CASSLYRVETEAFF.

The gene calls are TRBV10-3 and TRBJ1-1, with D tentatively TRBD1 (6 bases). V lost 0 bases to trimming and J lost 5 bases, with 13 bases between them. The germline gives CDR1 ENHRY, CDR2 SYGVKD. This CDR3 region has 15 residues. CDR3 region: CAISESQGVGTEAFF. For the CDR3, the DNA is TGTGCCATCAGTGAGTCACAGGGAGTGGGGACTGAAGCTTTCTTT.

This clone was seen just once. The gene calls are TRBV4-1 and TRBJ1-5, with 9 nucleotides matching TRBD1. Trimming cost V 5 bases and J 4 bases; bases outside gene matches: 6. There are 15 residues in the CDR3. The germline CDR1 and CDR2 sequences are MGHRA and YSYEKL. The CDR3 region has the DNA TGCGCCAGCAGCGCAGGGACAGGGTGGAATCAGCCCCAGCATTTT. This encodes CASSAGTGWNQPQHF.

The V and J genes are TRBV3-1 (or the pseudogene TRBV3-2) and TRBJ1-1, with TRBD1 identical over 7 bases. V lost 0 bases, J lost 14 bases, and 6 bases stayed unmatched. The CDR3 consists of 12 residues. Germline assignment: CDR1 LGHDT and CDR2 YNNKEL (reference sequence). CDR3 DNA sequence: TGTGCCAGCAGCCAAGATGACAGGGCGAAGTTCTTT. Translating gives CASSQDDRAKFF.

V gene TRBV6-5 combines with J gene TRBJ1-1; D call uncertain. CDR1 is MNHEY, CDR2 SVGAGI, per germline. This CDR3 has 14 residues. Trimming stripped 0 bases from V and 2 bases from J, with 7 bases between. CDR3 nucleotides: TGTGCCAGCAGTTACTCGGGCAGAAACACTGAAGCTTTCTTT. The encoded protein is CASSYSGRNTEAFF.

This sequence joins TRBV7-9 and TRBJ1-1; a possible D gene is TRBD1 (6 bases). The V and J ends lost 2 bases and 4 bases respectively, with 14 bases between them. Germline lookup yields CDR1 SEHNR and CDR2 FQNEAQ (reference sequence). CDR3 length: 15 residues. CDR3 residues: CASSLQTRDITEAFF. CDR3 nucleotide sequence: TGTGCCAGCAGCTTACAAACCCGGGACATCACTGAAGCTTTCTTT.

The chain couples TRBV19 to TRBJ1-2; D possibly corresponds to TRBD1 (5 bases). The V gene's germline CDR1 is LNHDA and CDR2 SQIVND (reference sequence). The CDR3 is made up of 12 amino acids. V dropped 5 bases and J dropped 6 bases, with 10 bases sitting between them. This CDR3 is CASSWAGHGYTF. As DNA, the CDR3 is TGTGCCAGTAGTTGGGCAGGGCATGGCTACACCTTC. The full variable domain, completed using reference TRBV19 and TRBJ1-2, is DGGITQSPKYLFRKEGQNVTLSCEQNLNHDAMYWYRQDPGQGLRLIYYSQIVNDFQKGDIAEGYSVSREKKESFPLTVTSAQKNPTAFYLCASSWAGHGYTFGSGTRLTVV.

The CDR3 here is CASSHLAGNTGELFF. CDR3 nucleotide sequence: TGTGCCAGCAGTCATCTAGCGGGGAACACCGGGGAGCTGTTTTTT. The genes are TRBV11-2 and TRBJ2-2; 8 nucleotides line up with TRBD2. The CDR3 is 15 amino acids. From germline, CDR1 is SGHAT and CDR2 FQNNGV. V dropped 6 bases and J dropped 1; count of bases not matched to a gene: 4.

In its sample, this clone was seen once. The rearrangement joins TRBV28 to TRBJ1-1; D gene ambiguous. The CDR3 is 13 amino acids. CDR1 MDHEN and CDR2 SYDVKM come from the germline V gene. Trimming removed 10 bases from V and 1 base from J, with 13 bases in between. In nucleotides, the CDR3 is TGTGCCACTGCTCGGTTTCAGAACACTGAAGCTTTCTTT. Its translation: CATARFQNTEAFF.

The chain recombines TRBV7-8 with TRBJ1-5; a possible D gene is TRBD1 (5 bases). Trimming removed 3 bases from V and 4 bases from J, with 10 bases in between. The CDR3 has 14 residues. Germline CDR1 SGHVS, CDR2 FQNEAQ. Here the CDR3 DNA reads TGTGCCAGCAGCTTCGGCGCAGGGAATCAGCCCCAGCATTTT. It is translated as CASSFGAGNQPQHF.

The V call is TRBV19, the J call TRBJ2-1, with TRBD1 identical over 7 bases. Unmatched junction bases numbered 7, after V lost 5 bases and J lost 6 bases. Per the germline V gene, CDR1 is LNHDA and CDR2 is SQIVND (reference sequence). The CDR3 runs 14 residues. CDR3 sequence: CASSSTGASNEQFF. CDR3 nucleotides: TGTGCCAGTAGTTCAACAGGGGCGAGCAATGAGCAGTTCTTC.

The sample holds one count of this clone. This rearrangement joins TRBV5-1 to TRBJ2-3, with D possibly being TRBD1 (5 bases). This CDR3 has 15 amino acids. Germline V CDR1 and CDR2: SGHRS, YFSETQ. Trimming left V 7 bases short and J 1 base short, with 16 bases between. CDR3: CASFRAVAGTDTQYF. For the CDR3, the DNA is TGCGCCAGCTTCAGGGCCGTGGCTGGCACAGATACGCAGTATTTT.

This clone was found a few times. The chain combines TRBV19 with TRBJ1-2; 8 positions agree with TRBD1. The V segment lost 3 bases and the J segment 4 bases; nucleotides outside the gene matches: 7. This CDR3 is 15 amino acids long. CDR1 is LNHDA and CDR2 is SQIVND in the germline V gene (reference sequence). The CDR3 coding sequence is TGTGCCAGTAGTATGAGACAGGGGCCCATCTATGGCTACACCTTC. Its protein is CASSMRQGPIYGYTF.

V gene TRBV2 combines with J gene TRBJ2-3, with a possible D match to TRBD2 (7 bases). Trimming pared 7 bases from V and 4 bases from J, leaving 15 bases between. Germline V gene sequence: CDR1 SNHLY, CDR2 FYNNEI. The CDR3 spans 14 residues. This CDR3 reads CASKGGARADTQYF. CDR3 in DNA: TGTGCCAGCAAGGGGGGGGCGCGGGCAGATACGCAGTATTTT.

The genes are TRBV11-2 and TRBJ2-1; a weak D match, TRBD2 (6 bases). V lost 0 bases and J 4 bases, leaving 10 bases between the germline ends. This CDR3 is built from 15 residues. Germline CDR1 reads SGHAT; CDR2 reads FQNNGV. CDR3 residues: CASSLDLGGYNEQFF. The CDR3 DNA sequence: TGTGCCAGCAGCTTAGATCTGGGGGGATACAATGAGCAGTTCTTC.

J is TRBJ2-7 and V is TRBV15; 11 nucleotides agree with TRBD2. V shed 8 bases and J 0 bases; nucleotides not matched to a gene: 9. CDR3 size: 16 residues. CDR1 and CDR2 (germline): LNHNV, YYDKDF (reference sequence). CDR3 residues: CATEKTLAGGSYEQYF. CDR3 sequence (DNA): TGTGCCACCGAAAAAACCCTAGCGGGAGGCTCCTACGAGCAGTACTTC.

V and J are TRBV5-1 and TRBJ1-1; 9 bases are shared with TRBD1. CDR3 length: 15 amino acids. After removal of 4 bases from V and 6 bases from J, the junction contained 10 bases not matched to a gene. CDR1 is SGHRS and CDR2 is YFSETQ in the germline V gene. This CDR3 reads CASSALGTGTPEAFF. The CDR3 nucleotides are TGCGCCAGCAGCGCCCTTGGGACAGGGACCCCTGAAGCTTTCTTT.

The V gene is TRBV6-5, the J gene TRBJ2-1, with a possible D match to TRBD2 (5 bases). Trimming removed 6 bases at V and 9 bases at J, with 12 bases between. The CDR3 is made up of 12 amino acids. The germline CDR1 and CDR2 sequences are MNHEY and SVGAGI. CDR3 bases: TGTGCCAGCAGGGAGCTTCGGGGTGAGCAGTTCTTC. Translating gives CASRELRGEQFF.

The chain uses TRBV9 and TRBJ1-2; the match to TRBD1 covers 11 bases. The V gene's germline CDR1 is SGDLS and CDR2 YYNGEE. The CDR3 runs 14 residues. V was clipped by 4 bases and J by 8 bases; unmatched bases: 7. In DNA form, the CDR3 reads TGTGCCAGCAGCCCAGGACAGGGGGCGGAAGGCTACACCTTC. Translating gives CASSPGQGAEGYTF.

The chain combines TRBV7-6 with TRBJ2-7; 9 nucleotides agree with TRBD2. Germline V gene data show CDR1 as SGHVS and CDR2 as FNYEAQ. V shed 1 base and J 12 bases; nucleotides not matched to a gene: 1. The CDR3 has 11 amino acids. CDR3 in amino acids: CASSLGGRAYF. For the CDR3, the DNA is TGTGCCAGCAGCTTAGGCGGGAGGGCGTACTTC.

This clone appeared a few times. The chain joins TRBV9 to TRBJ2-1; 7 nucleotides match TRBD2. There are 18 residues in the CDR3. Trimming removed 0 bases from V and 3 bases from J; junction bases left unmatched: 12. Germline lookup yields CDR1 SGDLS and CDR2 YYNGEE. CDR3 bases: TGTGCCAGCAGCGTAGCGGGGGGACCCTCCCCAATCTACAATGAGCAGTTCTTC. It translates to CASSVAGGPSPIYNEQFF.

CDR3 DNA: TGTGCCAGCAGGCCCCGCCCCGGTGAGCCCCAGCATTTT. This gives the protein CASRPRPGEPQHF. This chain joins TRBV28 and TRBJ1-5; D is unclear. Germline CDR1 and CDR2: MDHEN and SYDVKM. With 6 bases removed from V and 8 bases from J, the gap between germline ends came to 14 bases. The CDR3 spans 13 residues.